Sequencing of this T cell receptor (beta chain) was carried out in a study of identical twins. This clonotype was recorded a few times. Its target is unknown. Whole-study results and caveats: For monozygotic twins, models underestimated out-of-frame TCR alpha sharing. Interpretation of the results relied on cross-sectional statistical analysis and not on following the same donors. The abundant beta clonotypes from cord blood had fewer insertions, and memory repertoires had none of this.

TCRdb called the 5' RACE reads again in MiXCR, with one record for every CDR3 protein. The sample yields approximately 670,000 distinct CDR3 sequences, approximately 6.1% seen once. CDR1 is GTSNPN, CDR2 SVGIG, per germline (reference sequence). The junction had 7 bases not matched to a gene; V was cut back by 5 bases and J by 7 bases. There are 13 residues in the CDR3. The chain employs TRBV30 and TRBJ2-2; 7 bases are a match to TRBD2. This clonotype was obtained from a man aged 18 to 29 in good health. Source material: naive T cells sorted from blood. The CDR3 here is CAWGRPSGGELFF. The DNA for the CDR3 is TGTGCCTGGGGTCGTCCTAGCGGCGGGGAGCTGTTTTTT.